The rows below give T cell receptor beta chains drawn from one sample of a study of T cell repertoires in cytomegalovirus infection. A single record per CDR3 protein comes from TCRdb applying MiXCR to the reads. The sample has roughly 54,000 distinct CDR3 sequences; roughly 32% are singletons. No antigens are known for them. Sequences were obtained from PBMCs, sequenced either directly or after in vitro stimulation (not recorded which). Receptor source: a human donor in good health (CMV status not recorded). Some clones in this sample may be carry-over from other donors' samples. Both conserved end residues are part of each CDR3.

v_call	j_call	cdr3_aa
TRBV7-2	TRBJ2-3	CASSSDPLLAGASTDTQYF
TRBV28	TRBJ2-7	CASRSARQGFLEQYF
TRBV6-6	TRBJ2-3	CASSYKGGTDTQYF
TRBV20-1	TRBJ1-2	CSAIGQPPYGYTF
TRBV6-5	TRBJ1-1	CASSRQGAGAFF
TRBV6-1	TRBJ2-3	CASAGGHSVDTQYF
TRBV7-9	TRBJ2-1	CASSLSGVSRFF
TRBV7-2	TRBJ2-7	CASRGGQAAPRSYEQYF
TRBV2	TRBJ2-2	CASQVERANTGELFF
TRBV19	TRBJ2-1	CASSILAYNEQFF
TRBV27	TRBJ2-1	CASSRTGTSGYNEQFF
TRBV6-5	TRBJ2-2	CASSRTGRSTGELFF
TRBV20-1	TRBJ2-7	CSARAQFSSYEQYF
TRBV15	TRBJ2-7	CATSPGPTVDEQYF
TRBV6-1	TRBJ2-1	CASRYSTGGNEQFF
TRBV18	TRBJ1-2	CASSPGRQNYGYTF
TRBV10-3	TRBJ2-2	CAIKTEFPGGNTGELFF
TRBV28	TRBJ1-6	CASSLSGGFVSSPLHF
TRBV6-1	TRBJ1-5	CASSDIQNQPQHF
TRBV12-3/TRBV12-4	TRBJ1-6	CASSLTRSEVHF
TRBV7-2	TRBJ2-1	CASSFPGGRNEQFF
TRBV7-2	TRBJ1-2	CASSLEQHGYTF
TRBV27	TRBJ2-3	CTSSPEWVASPSTDTQYF
TRBV5-1	TRBJ2-7	CASSFHRQGGIYEQYF
TRBV20-1	TRBJ2-1	CSARAGGPHNEQFF
TRBV11-3	TRBJ1-1	CASSGLRNTEAFF
TRBV5-1	TRBJ2-1	CASSLGQKGDEQFF
TRBV12-3/TRBV12-4	TRBJ1-1	CASSFRDRATEAFF
TRBV14	TRBJ2-6	CASSQDWVGANVLTF
TRBV20-1	TRBJ2-1	CSARAKTSGAYNEQFF
TRBV7-8	TRBJ1-5	CASSFPGGQPQHF
TRBV4-2	TRBJ2-2	CASSSGQNTGELFF
TRBV12-3/TRBV12-4	TRBJ1-4	CASKTTQGANEKLFF
TRBV19	TRBJ1-1	CASSILSGNTEAFF
TRBV20-1	TRBJ1-1	CSARQGDTEAFF
TRBV12-3/TRBV12-4	TRBJ1-2	CASSVGWAQAGYTF
TRBV6-1	TRBJ2-7	CASGDFGLSAYEQYF
TRBV28	TRBJ2-7	CASSPPTLPYEQYF
TRBV19	TRBJ2-3	CASSPGYGDTQYF
TRBV7-2	TRBJ1-2	CASSLGAGGYTF
TRBV4-1	TRBJ1-4	CASSPTPPVTANEKLFF
TRBV5-6	TRBJ1-5	CASSLMKGQPQHF